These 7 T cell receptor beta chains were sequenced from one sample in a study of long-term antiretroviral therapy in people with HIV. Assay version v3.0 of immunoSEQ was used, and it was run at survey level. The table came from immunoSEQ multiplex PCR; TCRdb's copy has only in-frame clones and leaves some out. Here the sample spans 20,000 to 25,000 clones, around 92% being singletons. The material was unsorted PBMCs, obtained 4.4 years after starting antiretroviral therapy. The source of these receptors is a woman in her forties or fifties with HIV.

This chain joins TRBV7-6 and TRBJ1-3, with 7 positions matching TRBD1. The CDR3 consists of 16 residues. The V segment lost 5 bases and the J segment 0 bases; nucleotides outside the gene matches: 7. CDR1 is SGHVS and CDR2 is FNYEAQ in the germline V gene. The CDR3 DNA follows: TGTGCCAGCAGCGCAAGACAGGGTGGCTCTGGAAACACCATATATTTT. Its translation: CASSARQGGSGNTIYF. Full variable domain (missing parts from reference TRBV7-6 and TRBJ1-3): GAGVSQSPRYKVTKRGQDVALRCDPISGHVSLYWYRQALGQGPEFLTYFNYEAQQDKSGLPNDRFSAERPEGSISTLTIQRTEQRDSAMYRCASSARQGGSGNTIYFGEGSWLTVV.

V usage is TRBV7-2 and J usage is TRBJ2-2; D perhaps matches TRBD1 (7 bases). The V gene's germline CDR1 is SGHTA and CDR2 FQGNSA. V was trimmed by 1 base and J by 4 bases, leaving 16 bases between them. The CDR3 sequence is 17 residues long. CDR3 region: CASSLGGQGGFTGELFF. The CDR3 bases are TGTGCCAGCAGCTTAGGAGGTCAGGGGGGATTCACCGGGGAGCTGTTTTTT. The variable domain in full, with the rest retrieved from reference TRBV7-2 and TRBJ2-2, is GAGVSQSPSNKVTEKGKDVELRCDPISGHTALYWYRQSLGQGLEFLIYFQGNSAPDKSGLPSDRFSAERTGGSVSTLTIQRTQQEDSAVYLCASSLGGQGGFTGELFFGEGSRLTVL.

The CDR3 reads CASSFSTDGPLHF. CDR3 DNA sequence: TGTGCCAGCAGTTTTTCGACAGATGGCCCCCTCCACTTT. The chain recombines TRBV27 with TRBJ1-6, with D perhaps TRBD1 (5 bases). This CDR3 is built from 13 residues. Trimming cost V 3 bases and J 13 bases, with 13 bases left between them. CDR1 MNHEY and CDR2 SMNVEV come from the germline V gene (reference sequence).

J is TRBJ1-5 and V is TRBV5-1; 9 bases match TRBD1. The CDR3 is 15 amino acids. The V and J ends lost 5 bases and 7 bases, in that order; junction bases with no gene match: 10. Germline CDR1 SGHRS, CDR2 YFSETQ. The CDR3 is CASSPGTGFTQPQHF. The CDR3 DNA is TGCGCCAGCAGTCCCGGGACAGGGTTTACCCAGCCCCAGCATTTT.

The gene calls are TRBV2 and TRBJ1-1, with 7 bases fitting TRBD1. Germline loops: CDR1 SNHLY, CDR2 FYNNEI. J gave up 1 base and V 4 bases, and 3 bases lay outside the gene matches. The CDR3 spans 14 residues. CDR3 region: CASSGQGANTEAFF. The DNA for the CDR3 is TGTGCCAGCAGTGGACAGGGAGCGAACACTGAAGCTTTCTTT.

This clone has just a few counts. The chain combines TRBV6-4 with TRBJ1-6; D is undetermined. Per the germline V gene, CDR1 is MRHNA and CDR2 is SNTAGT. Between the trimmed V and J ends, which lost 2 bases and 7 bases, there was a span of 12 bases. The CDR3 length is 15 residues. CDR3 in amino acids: CASSDQGPLNSPLHF. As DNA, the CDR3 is TGTGCCAGCAGTGACCAAGGACCGCTGAATTCACCCCTCCACTTT.

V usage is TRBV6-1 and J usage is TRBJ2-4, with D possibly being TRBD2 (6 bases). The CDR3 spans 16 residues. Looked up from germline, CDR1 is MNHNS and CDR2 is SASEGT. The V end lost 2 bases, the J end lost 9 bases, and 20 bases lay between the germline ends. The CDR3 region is CASSEIGGQLIGIQYF. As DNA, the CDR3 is TGTGCCAGCAGTGAAATCGGGGGTCAGTTAATTGGCATTCAGTACTTC.